Detailed here is one TCR beta chain. Its antigen is unknown. The study pooled second doses at about 4 or about 12 weeks. These data are taken from a study of T cell responses to AZD1222 COVID-19 vaccine. Only in-frame clones appear in the TCRdb table, and some are missing; sequencing was by immunoSEQ multiplex PCR. The table includes 110,000 to 150,000 clones, more than 70% detected once. General study findings and limits: Without day 14 samples, only post-peak T cell repertoires were studied. Most donors were white British and more were female, and clonal diversity was possibly underestimated.

Germline CDR1 reads SGHAT; CDR2 reads FQNNGV. V was shortened by 5 bases and J by 6 bases, with 6 bases between the two germline ends. This CDR3 has 11 amino acids. The chain combines TRBV11-2 with TRBJ2-3, with D unclear. The TCR sequence derives from an adult who received the AZD1222 COVID-19 vaccine. Sequenced here: peripheral blood, sampled 28 days after the second AZD1222 dose. CDR3 coding DNA: TGTGCCAGCAGCCTAAGGGATACGCAGTATTTT. Translating it yields CASSLRDTQYF.